This passage covers 2 T cell receptor beta chains from one sample sequenced in a study of blood T cell repertoires in COVID-19. Here immunoSEQ multiplex PCR was the method, and the copy in TCRdb shows in-frame clones only, minus some. The sample carries more than 300,000 clones, roughly 90% recorded once. Sequencing used peripheral blood. Receptor source: a woman between 65 and 79 years old with COVID-19, enrolled during active disease.

The CDR3: CASSLGTASYEQYF. CDR3 DNA sequence: TGTGCCAGCAGTTTAGGGACAGCCTCCTACGAGCAGTACTTC. J is TRBJ2-7 and V is TRBV27, with 7 bases matching TRBD1. V trimming: 2 bases; J trimming: 0 bases; junction bases outside the gene matches: 1. This CDR3 is built from 14 residues. Germline V lookup: CDR1 MNHEY, CDR2 SMNVEV (reference sequence).

The rearrangement uses TRBV5-1 and TRBJ1-4; D gene unclear. The germline V gene has CDR1 SGHRS and CDR2 YFSETQ. The CDR3 is 13 residues long. The V end lost 1 base, the J end lost 3 bases, and 4 bases lay between the germline ends. The chain's CDR3 is CASSLYSNEKLFF. CDR3 bases: TGCGCCAGCAGCTTGTATTCTAATGAAAAACTGTTTTTT.